Below are 14 T cell receptor beta chains sequenced from a single sample in a study of OX40 agonist ivuxolimab in advanced cancers. Using immunoSEQ multiplex PCR, the repertoire was profiled, and TCRdb retains in-frame clones only, with some absent. The top ten clones hold approximately 40% of a sample with approximately 13,000 clones, around 69% of them seen once. The sample consisted of CD4+ or CD8+ T cells sorted from blood, taken in a trial of the OX40 agonist ivuxolimab. The receptors here all came from an adult with an advanced solid tumor such as melanoma, head and neck, liver or kidney cancer.

This chain joins TRBV7-9 and TRBJ1-5, with D unclear. This CDR3 spans 15 amino acids. V lost 5 bases, J lost 0 bases, and 11 bases lay in between. The germline V gene encodes CDR1 SEHNR and CDR2 FQNEAQ (reference sequence). CDR3 in amino acids: CASSDNKNSNQPQHF. CDR3 sequence (DNA): TGTGCCAGCAGCGATAACAAAAATAGCAATCAGCCCCAGCATTTT.

This clone has only a few counts. V is TRBV4-1 and J is TRBJ1-1, with D unclear. Trimming pared 3 bases from V and 1 base from J, leaving 12 bases between. The length of the CDR3 is 15 residues. Germline-derived CDR1 and CDR2 are MGHRA and YSYEKL. CDR3 residues: CASSQLPATNTEAFF. The CDR3 DNA sequence: TGCGCCAGCAGCCAGTTACCAGCGACGAACACTGAAGCTTTCTTT.

This chain joins TRBV7-2 and TRBJ1-5; possibly TRBD1 for D (5 bases). Germline assignment: CDR1 SGHTA and CDR2 FQGNSA. Deletions cut 8 bases from V and 5 bases from J, with 16 bases between. CDR3 length equals 14 residues. For the CDR3, the DNA is TGTGCCAGCGGGGATTGGGGGGTAGATCAGCCCCAGCATTTT. Residues: CASGDWGVDQPQHF.

This clone has just one count. The chain links TRBV6-5 to TRBJ2-7, with 7 bases that match TRBD2. Germline CDR1 MNHEY, CDR2 SVGAGI. The CDR3 totals 14 residues. V dropped 5 bases and J dropped 4; count of bases not matched to a gene: 8. CDR3 region: CASSELNGGYEQYF. In nucleotides, the CDR3 is TGTGCCAGCAGTGAACTTAACGGGGGGTACGAGCAGTACTTC.

The rearrangement joins TRBV27 to TRBJ2-1; no definite D call. Germline V gene lookup returns CDR1 MNHEY and CDR2 SMNVEV (reference sequence). The CDR3 runs 14 residues. Trimming took 3 bases from V and 1 from J, leaving 7 bases between them. DNA for the CDR3: TGTGCCAGCAGTTTGACGCCGTCCTACAATGAGCAGTTCTTC. Protein product: CASSLTPSYNEQFF.

Only a few counts were recorded for this clone. J is TRBJ1-1 and V is TRBV7-4; maybe TRBD1 (6 bases). Germline CDR1 reads SGHVT; CDR2 reads SQSDAQ. There are 13 residues in the CDR3. The germline V and J ends were trimmed by 5 bases and 6 bases, with 13 bases remaining between them. The CDR3 coding sequence is TGTGCCAGCAGCCCCGACAGGAAGGCTGAAGCTTTCTTT. This translates into CASSPDRKAEAFF.

This clone is termed medium-sized (0.01 to 0.1%). The chain carries TRBV6-1 and TRBJ1-6, with D unclear. Trimming shortened V by 0 bases and J by 10 bases, and 13 bases separated the two germline ends. This CDR3 has 15 amino acids. CDR1 is MNHNS, CDR2 SASEGT, per germline. The CDR3 sequence is CASSEAQSGGSPLHF. As DNA, the CDR3 is TGTGCCAGCAGTGAAGCGCAATCAGGCGGGTCACCCCTCCACTTT.

The rearrangement uses TRBV19 and TRBJ2-7; D is perhaps TRBD1 (5 bases). Looked up from germline, CDR1 is LNHDA and CDR2 is SQIVND (reference sequence). With 5 bases removed from V and 2 bases from J, the gap between germline ends came to 13 bases. This CDR3 spans 14 amino acids. CDR3 coding DNA: TGTGCCAGTAGTGACAGAAAGACAACCTACGAGCAGTACTTC. Amino acid sequence: CASSDRKTTYEQYF.

This rearrangement joins TRBV5-4 to TRBJ2-4; D might be TRBD2 (6 bases). The germline CDR1 and CDR2 sequences are SGHNT and YYREEE (reference sequence). The V end was cut by 1 base, the J end by 7 bases, with 15 bases between. The CDR3 has 15 amino acids. Written as DNA, the CDR3 is TGTGCCAGCAGCTTGACGCAAGGAGGGACGAACATTCAGTACTTC. It specifies CASSLTQGGTNIQYF.

The rearrangement joins TRBV19 to TRBJ2-3; 12 nucleotides line up with TRBD2. The CDR3 runs to 16 residues. CDR1 is LNHDA and CDR2 is SQIVND in the germline V gene (reference sequence). V shed 5 bases and J 4 bases; nucleotides not matched to a gene: 7. The CDR3 sequence is CASSPLAGGVADTQYF. Written as DNA, the CDR3 is TGTGCCAGTAGTCCGCTAGCGGGAGGGGTCGCAGATACGCAGTATTTT.

This chain uses TRBV9 with TRBJ2-2, with TRBD2 matching over 7 bases. The CDR3 is 16 amino acids. With 3 bases clipped from V and 7 bases from J, the junction kept 12 bases outside the gene matches. CDR1 is SGDLS, CDR2 YYNGEE, per germline. The CDR3 spells CASSALAGVKIGELFF. As DNA, the CDR3 is TGTGCCAGCAGCGCCCTGGCGGGAGTAAAAATCGGGGAGCTGTTTTTT.

The chain joins TRBV27 to TRBJ2-3, with a possible D match to TRBD2 (5 bases). Trimming left V 0 bases short and J 3 bases short, with 7 bases between. CDR3 length: 14 amino acids. The germline V gene has CDR1 MNHEY and CDR2 SMNVEV (reference sequence). CDR3 sequence (DNA): TGTGCCAGCAGTTTATCCCGGGAAACAGATACGCAGTATTTT. Translation: CASSLSRETDTQYF.

The gene calls are TRBV6-6 and TRBJ2-1; 16 nucleotides match TRBD2. Looked up from germline, CDR1 is MNHNY and CDR2 is SVGAGI (reference sequence). This CDR3 is built from 15 residues. V shed 2 bases, J shed 9 bases, and the junction held 1 base outside the gene matches. This CDR3 reads CASSYGTSGRVEQFF. The DNA for the CDR3 is TGTGCCAGCAGTTACGGGACTAGCGGGAGGGTTGAGCAGTTCTTC.

This chain uses TRBV4-1 with TRBJ1-1; tentative D call: TRBD1 (5 bases). V was pared by 1 base and J by 0 bases, with 9 bases between. This CDR3 comprises 15 residues. Germline assignment: CDR1 MGHRA and CDR2 YSYEKL. CDR3 DNA: TGCGCCAGCAGCCAAGCGCGGGGCTTGAACACTGAAGCTTTCTTT. Its translation is CASSQARGLNTEAFF.